The rows below give T cell receptor beta chains drawn from one sample of a study of cytomegalovirus exposure and HLA in healthy donors. Data came from immunoSEQ multiplex PCR; TCRdb stores just in-frame clones and leaves some out. In total, the table holds around 140,000 clones. Input material: PBMCs. The receptors originated from a woman aged 50 to 60 in good health and CMV-seronegative. Each CDR3 is given with its conserved first and last residue. Each record gives: D gene, J gene, V gene, CDR3 length, CDR3 protein, CDR3 DNA. A D gene is named only where the DNA matches it firmly.

>TRBD2|TRBJ2-2|TRBV7-2|16
CASSTRLAVNTGELFF
TGTGCCAGCAGCACCCGACTAGCGGTAAACACCGGGGAGCTGTTTTTT
>TRBD1|TRBJ2-7|TRBV6-1|14
CASGSDRFSYEQYF
TGTGCCAGCGGGTCGGACAGGTTCTCCTACGAGCAGTACTTC
>TRBD1|TRBJ2-5|TRBV18|14
CASSTGTAEETQYF
TGTGCCAGCTCAACCGGGACAGCGGAGGAGACCCAGTACTTC
>TRBD1|TRBJ2-2|TRBV19|16
CASTYSGTGGIGELFF
TGTGCCAGTACCTATTCCGGGACAGGGGGGATCGGGGAGCTGTTTTTT
>TRBD1|TRBJ1-5|TRBV7-9|14
CASAPQGSRQPQHF
TGTGCCAGCGCCCCACAGGGGTCTAGGCAGCCCCAGCATTTT
>.|TRBJ2-5|TRBV19|14
CASRSGRGEETQYF
TGTGCCAGTAGGAGTGGACGCGGGGAAGAGACCCAGTACTTC
>TRBD1|TRBJ1-5|TRBV19|15
CASSRDRERDQPQHF
TGTGCCAGCAGCCGGGACAGGGAGAGGGATCAGCCCCAGCATTTT
>TRBD1|TRBJ1-1|TRBV5-1|17
CASSLEPQGVGSTEAFF
TGCGCCAGCAGCTTGGAACCGCAGGGGGTCGGGAGCACTGAAGCTTTCTTT
>TRBD1|TRBJ1-2|TRBV7-9|17
CASSLSPDRDRNYGYTF
TGTGCCAGCAGCTTATCCCCCGACCGGGACAGGAACTATGGCTACACCTTC
>.|TRBJ1-1|TRBV28|16
CASSSSRQDLNTEAFF
TGTGCCAGCAGTTCTTCTAGACAGGACCTAAACACTGAAGCTTTCTTT
>TRBD2|TRBJ2-5|TRBV11-1|15
CASSLGLATRETQYF
TGTGCCAGCAGCTTAGGACTAGCGACACGAGAGACCCAGTACTTC
>TRBD1|TRBJ2-5|TRBV9|15
CASSGGTVHQETQYF
TGTGCCAGCAGCGGTGGGACAGTACATCAAGAGACCCAGTACTTC
>TRBD1|TRBJ1-4|TRBV11-1|15
CASSLLGQTFEKLFF
TGTGCCAGCAGCCTATTGGGACAGACCTTTGAAAAACTGTTTTTT
>TRBD2|TRBJ2-7|TRBV27|14
CASSLSSGRAEQYF
TGTGCCAGCAGTTTGAGTAGCGGGAGGGCCGAGCAGTACTTC
>.|TRBJ2-1|TRBV30|15
CAWRETDQRYNEQFF
TGTGCCTGGAGGGAGACAGACCAAAGATACAATGAGCAGTTCTTC
>.|TRBJ2-7|TRBV7-9|14
CASSLAQSSYEQYF
TGTGCCAGCAGCTTAGCGCAGTCTTCCTACGAGCAGTACTTC
>.|TRBJ2-7|TRBV29-1|12
CSVERGAVEQYF
TGCAGCGTTGAACGGGGAGCGGTCGAGCAGTACTTC
>TRBD1|TRBJ2-3|TRBV4-1|14
CASSLTGGPDTQYF
TGCGCCAGCAGCCTCACAGGGGGCCCAGATACGCAGTATTTT
>.|TRBJ2-1|TRBV11-1|16
CASSIDAGQSYNEQFF
TGTGCCAGCAGCATCGACGCTGGGCAGTCCTACAATGAGCAGTTCTTC
>.|TRBJ1-3|TRBV5-3|15
CARSQSRISGNTIYF
TGTGCCAGAAGCCAGTCCAGGATCTCTGGAAACACCATATATTTT
>TRBD1|TRBJ2-6|TRBV5-1|16
CASSVSTGPGANVLTF
TGCGCCAGCAGCGTATCGACAGGGCCCGGGGCCAACGTCCTGACTTTC
>.|TRBJ1-1|TRBV6-1|12
CASSVFGTEAFF
TGTGCCAGCAGTGTTTTCGGCACTGAAGCTTTCTTT
>.|TRBJ1-2|TRBV9|16
CASSVVRGTSNYGYTF
TGTGCCAGCAGCGTAGTTAGGGGGACCTCTAACTATGGCTACACCTTC
>TRBD1|TRBJ1-5|TRBV4-2|15
CASSPDRGWNQPQHF
TGTGCCAGCAGCCCTGACAGGGGGTGGAATCAGCCCCAGCATTTT
>TRBD2|TRBJ2-1|TRBV25-1|14
CASRLAGYGNEQFF
TGTGCCAGCAGACTAGCGGGGTATGGGAATGAGCAGTTCTTC
>.|TRBJ2-1|TRBV27|15
CASSTGTYSYNEQFF
TGTGCCAGCAGTACCGGGACTTACTCCTACAATGAGCAGTTCTTC
>TRBD1|TRBJ2-2|TRBV5-1|16
CASSSSGQGNTGELFF
TGCGCCAGCAGTTCCTCGGGACAGGGCAACACCGGGGAGCTGTTTTTT
>TRBD1|TRBJ1-1|TRBV28|18
CASRFGGQGGAMNTEAFF
TGTGCCAGCAGGTTTGGGGGACAGGGCGGTGCCATGAACACTGAAGCTTTCTTT
>.|TRBJ2-1|TRBV11-1|13
CASSARRGDEQFF
TGTGCCAGCAGCGCACGCAGGGGGGATGAGCAGTTCTTC
>TRBD2|TRBJ2-7|TRBV7-8|14
CASSWTSGPYEQYF
TGTGCCAGCAGCTGGACTAGCGGGCCGTACGAGCAGTACTTC
>TRBD2|TRBJ2-7|TRBV5-4|15
CASSSLSGSHYEQYF
TGTGCCAGCAGCTCCCTTAGCGGGAGCCACTACGAGCAGTACTTC
>TRBD1|TRBJ1-1|TRBV11-3|13
CASSLERDREAFF
TGTGCCAGCAGCTTAGAAAGGGACAGGGAAGCTTTCTTT
>TRBD1|TRBJ2-7|TRBV7-2|15
CASSPQGAAIHEQYF
TGTGCCAGCAGCCCTCAGGGGGCTGCAATCCACGAGCAGTACTTC
>.|TRBJ1-1|TRBV28|13
CASSTEWNTEAFF
TGTGCCAGCAGTACCGAGTGGAACACTGAAGCTTTCTTT
>TRBD2|TRBJ2-1|TRBV7-8|17
CASSSNIGTILSGEQFF
TGTGCCAGCAGCTCAAATATAGGGACTATCCTTAGCGGAGAGCAGTTCTTC
>TRBD1|TRBJ2-5|TRBV7-8|16
CASSLDSGRGQETQYF
TGTGCCAGCAGCTTAGACAGCGGCAGGGGGCAAGAGACCCAGTACTTC